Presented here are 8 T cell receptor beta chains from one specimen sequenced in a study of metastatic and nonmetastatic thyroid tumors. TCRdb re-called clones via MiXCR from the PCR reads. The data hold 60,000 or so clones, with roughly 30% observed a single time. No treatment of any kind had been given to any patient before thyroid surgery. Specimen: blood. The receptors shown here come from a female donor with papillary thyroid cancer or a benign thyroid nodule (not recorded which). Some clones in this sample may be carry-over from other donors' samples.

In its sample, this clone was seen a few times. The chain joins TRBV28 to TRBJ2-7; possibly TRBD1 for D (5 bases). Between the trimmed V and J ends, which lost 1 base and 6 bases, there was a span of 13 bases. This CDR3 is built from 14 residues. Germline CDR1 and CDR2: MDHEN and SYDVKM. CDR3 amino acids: CASSLSLGVSEQYF. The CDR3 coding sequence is TGTGCCAGCAGTTTATCCTTAGGGGTAAGCGAGCAGTACTTC.

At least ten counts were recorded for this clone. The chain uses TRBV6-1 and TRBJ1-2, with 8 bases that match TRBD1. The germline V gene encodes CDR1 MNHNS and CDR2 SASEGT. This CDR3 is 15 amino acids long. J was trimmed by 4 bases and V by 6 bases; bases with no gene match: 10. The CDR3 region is CASRDRDRHFYGYTF. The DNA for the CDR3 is TGTGCCAGCAGGGACCGGGACAGGCACTTCTATGGCTACACCTTC.

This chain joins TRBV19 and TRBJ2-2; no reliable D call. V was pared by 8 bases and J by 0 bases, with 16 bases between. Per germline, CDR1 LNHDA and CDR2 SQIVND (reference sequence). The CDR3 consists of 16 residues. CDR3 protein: CASGGGSATNTGELFF. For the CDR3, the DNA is TGTGCCAGTGGCGGCGGCAGCGCGACGAACACCGGGGAGCTGTTTTTT.

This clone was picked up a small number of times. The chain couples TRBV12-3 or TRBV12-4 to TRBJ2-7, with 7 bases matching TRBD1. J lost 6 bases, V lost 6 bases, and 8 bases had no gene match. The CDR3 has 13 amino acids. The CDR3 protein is CASSGRQGAEQYF. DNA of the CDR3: TGTGCCAGCAGCGGAAGACAGGGCGCCGAGCAGTACTTC.

The CDR3 coding sequence is TGTGCCAGCAGCCAAGACGGGGGGAGAGCCTACGAGCAGTACTTC. Protein product: CASSQDGGRAYEQYF. The rearrangement links TRBV3-1 to TRBJ2-7; 7 nucleotides line up with TRBD2. There are 15 residues in the CDR3. V was pared by 0 bases and J by 2 bases, with 4 bases of the junction left unmatched. Germline CDR1 and CDR2: LGHDT and YNNKEL (reference sequence).

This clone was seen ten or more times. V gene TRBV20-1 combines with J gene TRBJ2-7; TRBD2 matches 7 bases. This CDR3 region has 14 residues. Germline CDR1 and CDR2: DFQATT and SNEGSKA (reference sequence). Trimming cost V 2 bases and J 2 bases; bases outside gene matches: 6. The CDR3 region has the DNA TGCAGTGCTAGATCGGGGGGTACGACCTACGAGCAGTACTTC. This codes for CSARSGGTTYEQYF.

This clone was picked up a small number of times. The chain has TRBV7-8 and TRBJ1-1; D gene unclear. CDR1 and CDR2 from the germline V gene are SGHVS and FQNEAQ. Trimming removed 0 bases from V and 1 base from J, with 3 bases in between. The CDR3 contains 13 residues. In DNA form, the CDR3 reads TGTGCCAGCAGCTTAGCGCCGAACACTGAAGCTTTCTTT. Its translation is CASSLAPNTEAFF.

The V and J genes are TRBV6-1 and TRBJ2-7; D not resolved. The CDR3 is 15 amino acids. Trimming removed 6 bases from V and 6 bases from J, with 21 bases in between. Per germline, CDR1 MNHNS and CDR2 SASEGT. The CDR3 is CASRTGRLPRVEQYF. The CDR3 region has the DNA TGTGCCAGCAGGACCGGACGGCTCCCAAGGGTCGAGCAGTACTTC.